This T cell receptor (beta chain) was sequenced in a study of T cells after yellow fever vaccination. Points from the study as a whole: By day 5 rather than day 15, the secondary response had peaked, though it was weaker. The study noted that FACS-sorted repertoires could contain abundant clonotypes contaminating from the bulk population.

CDR1 LGHNA and CDR2 YSLEER come from the germline V gene. CDR3 length equals 9 residues. V was clipped by 7 bases and J by 10 bases, with 7 bases between them. The TCR cDNA carried a universal primer site and UMIs from 5'RACE template switching. TCRdb re-called the 5' RACE reads through MiXCR, storing one row per CDR3 protein. The sample holds more than 250,000 distinct CDR3 sequences, around 6.8% seen once. As concerns this clonotype: Its antigen is undetermined.

V and J are TRBV4-3 and TRBJ2-5, with D unclear. Material: PBMCs, obtained approximately 40 days after the first yellow fever vaccination. This sequence originates from a young man who received the YFV17D yellow fever vaccine. The CDR3 DNA follows: TGCGCCAGCAATGGGATCCAGTACTTC. Its translation: CASNGIQYF.